The 15 T cell receptor beta chains in this list originate from one sample, sequenced in a study of blood T cell repertoires in COVID-19 (dated by TCRdb to 2020 to 2022). Library preparation was by the immunoSEQ multiplex PCR assay. TCRdb mirrors the immuneACCESS table, restricted to in-frame sequences. Some clones are absent from its copies; in checked studies, under half trace to an unresolved V gene, and the reason for the others is unknown. For this sample the table gives 42,000 or so clones, of which approximately 73% were detected only once. About 25% of the sample is taken by the ten largest. The sequencing sample was made of peripheral blood. These receptors all come from a man of 80 years or more with acute or convalescent COVID-19.

J is TRBJ1-1 and V is TRBV11-2; the D gene is possibly TRBD1 (5 bases). Germline V gene data show CDR1 as SGHAT and CDR2 as FQNNGV. Between the trimmed V and J ends, which lost 1 base and 2 bases, there was a span of 14 bases. The CDR3 runs 16 residues. DNA for the CDR3: TGTGCCAGCAGCTTAGGGGGGGGACTATCTAACACTGAAGCTTTCTTT. Protein sequence: CASSLGGGLSNTEAFF.

V and J are TRBV19 and TRBJ1-2; the match to TRBD1 covers 10 bases. V was pared by 7 bases and J by 8 bases, with 10 bases of the junction left unmatched. Per the germline V gene, CDR1 is LNHDA and CDR2 is SQIVND (reference sequence). CDR3 size: 14 residues. The CDR3 is CASNPGTGVGGYTF. CDR3 coding DNA: TGTGCCAGTAATCCCGGGACAGGGGTTGGCGGCTACACCTTC. Drawing the rest from reference TRBV19 and TRBJ1-2, the complete variable domain is DGGITQSPKYLFRKEGQNVTLSCEQNLNHDAMYWYRQDPGQGLRLIYYSQIVNDFQKGDIAEGYSVSREKKESFPLTVTSAQKNPTAFYLCASNPGTGVGGYTFGSGTRLTVV.

The chain carries TRBV6-1 and TRBJ2-5, with TRBD2 identical over 8 bases. Germline V gene sequence: CDR1 MNHNS, CDR2 SASEGT. The CDR3 is made up of 19 amino acids. After removal of 0 bases from V and 0 bases from J, the junction contained 12 bases not matched to a gene. CDR3 DNA: TGTGCCAGCAGTGAAGCGTCCTCGAGACTAGCGCCGTACCAAGAGACCCAGTACTTC. This codes for CASSEASSRLAPYQETQYF.

This rearrangement joins TRBV7-9 to TRBJ1-2; tentative D call: TRBD1 (6 bases). Germline CDR1 and CDR2: SEHNR and FQNEAQ (reference sequence). V was clipped by 1 base and J by 4 bases, with 16 bases between them. This CDR3 comprises 16 residues. The CDR3 here is CASSLVGGADRYGYTF. In nucleotides, the CDR3 is TGTGCCAGCAGCTTAGTTGGGGGGGCCGACCGCTATGGCTACACCTTC.

The chain couples TRBV5-4 to TRBJ1-2, with TRBD1 matching over 8 bases. V was clipped by 1 base and J by 2 bases; unmatched bases: 7. CDR1 is SGHNT and CDR2 is YYREEE in the germline V gene (reference sequence). The CDR3 is made up of 16 amino acids. The CDR3 loop reads CASSLRQGARNYGYTF. CDR3 DNA: TGTGCCAGCAGCTTGAGGCAGGGGGCAAGAAACTATGGCTACACCTTC.

V usage is TRBV18 and J usage is TRBJ2-2, with TRBD1 matching 7 bases. The CDR3 spans 16 residues. With V trimmed by 1 base and J by 1 base, 3 bases remained unmatched. Germline lookup yields CDR1 KGHSH and CDR2 LQKENI. CDR3 sequence (DNA): TGTGCCAGCTCACCACAGGGGGCTGAGAACACCGGGGAGCTGTTTTTT. Its translation: CASSPQGAENTGELFF.

The gene calls are TRBV9 and TRBJ2-3, with TRBD2 matching over 8 bases. The CDR3 sequence is 16 residues long. Germline CDR1 reads SGDLS; CDR2 reads YYNGEE. V gave up 2 bases and J gave up 0 bases; unmatched junction bases: 5. This CDR3 reads CASSVGSGGSTDTQYF. CDR3 nucleotide sequence: TGTGCCAGCAGCGTCGGAAGCGGGGGCAGCACAGATACGCAGTATTTT. The variable domain in full, completed from reference TRBV9 and TRBJ2-3, reads DSGVTQTPKHLITATGQRVTLRCSPRSGDLSVYWYQQSLDQGLQFLIQYYNGEERAKGNILERFSAQQFPDLHSELNLSSLELGDSALYFCASSVGSGGSTDTQYFGPGTRLTVL.

This chain uses TRBV6-2 or TRBV6-3 with TRBJ2-2, with 8 bases lining up with TRBD2. This CDR3 contains 14 residues. The V gene end was trimmed by 5 bases and the J gene end by 6 bases; junction bases not matched to a gene: 5. Germline assignment: CDR1 MNHEY and CDR2 SVGEGT. DNA of the CDR3: TGTGCCAGCAGTATGTCGGGAGGGTCCGGGGAGCTGTTTTTT. Translating it yields CASSMSGGSGELFF.

The gene calls are TRBV25-1 and TRBJ1-6; D gene uncertain. Deletions cut 5 bases from V and 7 bases from J, with 15 bases between. CDR3 size: 15 residues. CDR1 MGHDK and CDR2 SYGVNS come from the germline V gene. CDR3 in amino acids: CASSQTGIGNSPLHF. In DNA, the CDR3 is TGTGCCAGCAGTCAAACGGGGATAGGGAATTCACCCCTCCACTTT. Filled out from reference TRBV25-1 and TRBJ1-6, the complete variable domain reads EADIYQTPRYLVIGTGKKITLECSQTMGHDKMYWYQQDPGMELHLIHYSYGVNSTEKGDLSSESTVSRIRTEHFPLTLESARPSHTSQYLCASSQTGIGNSPLHFGNGTRLTVT.

This clone was seen once. The gene calls are TRBV9 and TRBJ2-1; 10 bases map to TRBD2. The CDR3 extends over 15 amino acids. Per germline, CDR1 SGDLS and CDR2 YYNGEE. The V and J ends lost 0 bases and 6 bases, in that order; junction bases with no gene match: 3. DNA for the CDR3: TGTGCCAGCAGCGTAGGCAGCGGGGGGGTCAATGAGCAGTTCTTC. Translation gives CASSVGSGGVNEQFF.

The gene calls are TRBV5-1 and TRBJ1-1, with TRBD1 as a possible D gene (6 bases). This CDR3 is 13 amino acids long. Germline CDR1 reads SGHRS; CDR2 reads YFSETQ. The V and J ends lost 0 bases and 8 bases respectively, with 11 bases between them. The CDR3 protein is CASSLADGQEAFF. The CDR3 DNA reads as TGCGCCAGCAGCTTGGCCGATGGACAGGAAGCTTTCTTT.

The genes are TRBV11-2 and TRBJ2-1; no firm D call. Trimming pared 5 bases from V and 2 bases from J, leaving 13 bases between. This CDR3 is built from 15 residues. Germline CDR1 and CDR2: SGHAT and FQNNGV. Here the CDR3 reads CASSLEFDTYNEQFF. The CDR3 DNA sequence: TGTGCCAGCAGCCTCGAATTCGACACCTACAATGAGCAGTTCTTC.

The chain carries TRBV12-3 or TRBV12-4 and TRBJ1-1; 7 bases agree with TRBD1. CDR3 length: 13 amino acids. V shed 5 bases and J 11 bases; nucleotides not matched to a gene: 11. The CDR3 protein is CASSKNTGEEAFF. In nucleotides, the CDR3 is TGTGCCAGCAGTAAAAATACAGGGGAAGAGGCTTTCTTT.

J is TRBJ2-7 and V is TRBV29-1; the D gene is possibly TRBD2 (5 bases). CDR1 and CDR2 (germline): SQVTM, ANQGSEA. Trimming took off 4 bases at V and 6 bases at J, with 10 bases between the two ends. The CDR3 runs 11 residues. This CDR3 is CSVGRTSEQYF. The DNA for the CDR3 is TGCAGCGTTGGTAGGACTTCCGAGCAGTACTTC.

In nucleotides, the CDR3 is TGTGCCATCAGGCTGGGCGAAAGTAGTGAAGCTTTCTTT. It codes for CAIRLGESSEAFF. The chain combines TRBV10-3 with TRBJ1-1; D gene ambiguous. V lost 6 bases to trimming and J lost 7 bases, with 15 bases between them. CDR3 size: 13 residues. Germline CDR1 reads ENHRY; CDR2 reads SYGVKD.